This T cell receptor beta chain came from a study of shared clonotypes between healthy human individuals. CDR1 MNHEY and CDR2 SVGAGI come from the germline V gene. This CDR3 comprises 15 residues. Trimming shortened V by 0 bases and J by 6 bases, and 12 bases separated the two germline ends. CD45RO-negative, CCR7-selected cells formed the naive CD8 fraction, which excluded terminally differentiated effector memory CD45RA+ cells. Assay used: immunoSEQ multiplex PCR; TCRdb lists only in-frame clones, some missing. Seen here are about 2.2 million clones, approximately 92% observed once, and the top ten hold about 1.7%. Study findings and constraints: Unshared clonotypes carried lower generation probabilities than those common to all four donors.

The table lists this clone with a count of one. Its antigen is unknown. The chain uses TRBV6-5 and TRBJ2-1, with D unclear. This TCR was sampled from a young man in good health. Some clones in this sample may be carry-over from other donors' samples. The specimen was naive CD8+ T cells from PBMCs. The CDR3 nucleotides are TGTGCCAGCAGTTACTCCTTTGAACTTGGCAATGAGCAGTTCTTC. It encodes CASSYSFELGNEQFF.